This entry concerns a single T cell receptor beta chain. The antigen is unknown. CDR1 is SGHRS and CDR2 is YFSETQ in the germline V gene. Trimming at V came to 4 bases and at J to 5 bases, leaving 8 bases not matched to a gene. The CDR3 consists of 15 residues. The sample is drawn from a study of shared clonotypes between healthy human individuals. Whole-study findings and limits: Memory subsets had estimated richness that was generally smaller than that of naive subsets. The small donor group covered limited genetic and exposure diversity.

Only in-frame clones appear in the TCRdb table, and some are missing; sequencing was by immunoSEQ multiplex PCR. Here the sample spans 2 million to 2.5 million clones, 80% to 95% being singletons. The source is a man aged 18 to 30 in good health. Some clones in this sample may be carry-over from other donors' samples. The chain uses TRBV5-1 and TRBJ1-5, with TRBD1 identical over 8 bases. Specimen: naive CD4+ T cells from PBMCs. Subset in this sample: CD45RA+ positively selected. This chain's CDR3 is CASSQGQVHDQPQHF. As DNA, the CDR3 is TGCGCCAGCAGCCAGGGACAGGTACATGATCAGCCCCAGCATTTT.